Presented here are 17 T cell receptor beta chains from one specimen sequenced in a study of regulatory T cells in long-lasting Graves disease. Investigators prepared the TCR beta libraries by applying iRepertoire HTBI primers and Arm-PCR of CDR3 regions. MiXCR, applied by TCRdb to the multiplex PCR reads, yields one record per CDR3 protein. The profile shows 500,000 to 700,000 distinct CDR3 sequences, 16% of them singletons. The sample's time point: newly diagnosed GD, antithyroid drugs for less than 3 months. PBMC-derived RNA was used for the TCR library. The same sample was also used in a study of T cells in Graves' hyperthyroidism and ophthalmopathy.

The input for sequencing was peripheral blood mononuclear cells (PBMCs), taken at new diagnosis, from a patient treated with antithyroid drugs. The source of these receptors is a woman in her 30s with Graves disease.

This clonotype was counted ten times or more. The chain combines TRBV10-3 with TRBJ2-7, with 9 positions matching TRBD1. V trimming: 6 bases; J trimming: 1 base; junction bases outside the gene matches: 10. Germline V gene data show CDR1 as ENHRY and CDR2 as SYGVKD. The CDR3 covers 16 residues. The CDR3 DNA is TGTGCCATCAGCCAAAGGGGGACAGGGCCTTCCTACGAGCAGTACTTC. Its translation is CAISQRGTGPSYEQYF.

V is TRBV20-1 and J is TRBJ2-1; no clear D. This CDR3 is built from 12 residues. V lost 6 bases and J lost 8, with 14 bases in between. Germline V gene sequence: CDR1 DFQATT, CDR2 SNEGSKA (reference sequence). CDR3 nucleotide sequence: TGCAGTGCGCGTCCATACCTAGATGAGCAGTTCTTC. Residues: CSARPYLDEQFF.

This clonotype occurred many times. The V gene is TRBV6-1, the J gene TRBJ2-3, with D maybe TRBD1 (6 bases). V was cut by 1 base and J by 2 bases, with 10 bases left in between. Germline V lookup: CDR1 MNHNS, CDR2 SASEGT. CDR3 size: 15 residues. The CDR3 bases are TGTGCCAGCAGTGAAGGGCAGGGGCTCACAGATACGCAGTATTTT. This gives the protein CASSEGQGLTDTQYF.

In this sample, this clonotype turned up a few times. This chain connects TRBV11-1 to TRBJ2-2; the match to TRBD2 covers 7 bases. The germline CDR1 and CDR2 sequences are SGHAT and FQDESV (reference sequence). Germline trimming cut 1 base from V and 5 bases from J; bases unmatched to any gene: 7. This CDR3 is 16 amino acids long. CDR3 DNA: TGTGCCAGCAGCTTAGAGGGCGGGAGAAAAACCGGGGAGCTGTTTTTT. Translation gives CASSLEGGRKTGELFF. The full variable domain, rest sourced from reference TRBV11-1 and TRBJ2-2, is EAEVAQSPRYKITEKSQAVAFWCDPISGHATLYWYRQILGQGPELLVQFQDESVVDDSQLPKDRFSAERLKGVDSTLKIQPAELGDSAMYLCASSLEGGRKTGELFFGEGSRLTVL.

The sample holds a few counts of this clonotype. One junction end does not reproduce the germline sequence, and a read error may be involved. The chain links TRBV20-1 to TRBJ2-3; D call uncertain. This CDR3 spans 13 amino acids. The germline CDR1 and CDR2 sequences are DFQATT and SNEGSKA (reference sequence). CDR3 protein: CSAREDYTDTQYF. In DNA, the CDR3 is TGCAGTGCCAGAGAGGATTACACAGATACGCAGTATTTT.

To note about this clonotype: A single base separates this from a much larger clone, so it may be a read error. The V and J genes are TRBV6-1 and TRBJ2-3; D is unclear. The germline V and J ends were trimmed by 6 bases and 6 bases, with 13 bases remaining between them. The CDR3 contains 13 residues. Germline CDR1 reads MNHNS; CDR2 reads SASEGT. In DNA form, the CDR3 reads TGTGCCAGCAGCGTCGGGTTGTCGGATACGCAGTATTTT. Its protein is CASSVGLSDTQYF.

This clonotype occurred many times. The chain is built from TRBV20-1 and TRBJ2-1; the D gene is possibly TRBD2 (6 bases). Trimming stripped 3 bases from V and 5 bases from J, with 17 bases between. Per the germline V gene, CDR1 is DFQATT and CDR2 is SNEGSKA (reference sequence). This CDR3 region has 15 residues. CDR3: CSARTWGRPDNEQFF. In DNA, the CDR3 is TGCAGTGCTAGGACGTGGGGGAGGCCCGACAATGAGCAGTTCTTC.

Of note for this clonotype: A single base separates this from a much larger clone, so it may be a read error. The V call is TRBV7-2, the J call TRBJ1-3; tentative D call: TRBD1 (5 bases). Germline CDR1 reads SGHTA; CDR2 reads FQGNSA. The CDR3 is 12 amino acids. The CDR3 DNA is TGTGCCAGCAGAACCGGGGGAAACACCACATATTTT. Translation gives CASRTGGNTTYF.

This clonotype was counted at least ten times. The chain recombines TRBV11-2 with TRBJ2-1; TRBD1 might be the D (5 bases). Germline loops: CDR1 SGHAT, CDR2 FQNNGV. Trimming cost V 3 bases and J 4 bases, with 10 bases left between them. The CDR3 covers 14 residues. CDR3 residues: CASSFTTVYNEQFF. CDR3 sequence (DNA): TGTGCCAGCAGCTTCACGACAGTTTACAATGAGCAGTTCTTC.

CDR3 nucleotides: TGTGCCAGCAGGGAGGGGGGATATAGCAATCAGCCCCAGCATTTT. It yields the protein CASREGGYSNQPQHF. The rearrangement uses TRBV27 and TRBJ1-5; a weak D match, TRBD1 (6 bases). Trimming stripped 6 bases from V and 0 bases from J, with 12 bases between. Germline V gene lookup returns CDR1 MNHEY and CDR2 SMNVEV (reference sequence). The CDR3 is 15 amino acids.

The chain carries TRBV5-6 and TRBJ2-7; 13 bases match TRBD2. V lost 4 bases to trimming and J lost 6 bases; unmatched junction nucleotides: 4. From germline, CDR1 is SGHDT and CDR2 YYEEEE. This CDR3 contains 14 residues. In DNA form, the CDR3 reads TGTGCCAGCAGCCAGGGACTAGCGGGAAGCGAGCAGTACTTC. Protein sequence: CASSQGLAGSEQYF.

This clonotype was detected only a few times. The chain couples TRBV24-1 to TRBJ2-1; the D gene is possibly TRBD2 (6 bases). Gene TRBJ2-5 matches the end of the DNA better, so the J call may be wrong. Germline lookup yields CDR1 KGHDR and CDR2 SFDVKD. This CDR3 comprises 16 residues. The CDR3 DNA reads as TGTGCCACCAGTGATTCGGGACTCGAATATGGGGAGACCCAGTACTTC. This gives the protein CATSDSGLEYGETQYF.

This chain joins TRBV6-5 and TRBJ2-3; D is ambiguous. This CDR3 is built from 15 residues. Germline CDR1 is MNHEY and CDR2 is SVGAGI. Trimming removed 2 bases at V and 0 bases at J, with 9 bases between. The CDR3: CASSYAKKSTDTQYF. In DNA form, the CDR3 reads TGTGCCAGCAGTTACGCGAAAAAGAGCACAGATACGCAGTATTTT.

The chain links TRBV7-9 to TRBJ2-5; possibly TRBD1 for D (6 bases). Germline V gene data show CDR1 as SEHNR and CDR2 as FQNEAQ (reference sequence). The length of the CDR3 is 13 residues. Trimming pared 7 bases from V and 7 bases from J, leaving 16 bases between. CDR3 in DNA: TGTGCCAGCACCAGGGGTGGCTTCGGGACCCAGTACTTC. Translating gives CASTRGGFGTQYF.

CDR3 DNA sequence: TGTGCCAGCAGCTTAGGGAACGTCGGGGCCTACAATGAGCAGTTCTTC. Residues: CASSLGNVGAYNEQFF. The chain links TRBV7-2 to TRBJ2-1; the D gene is possibly TRBD2 (5 bases). The CDR3 contains 16 residues. Looked up from germline, CDR1 is SGHTA and CDR2 is FQGNSA. V was clipped by 1 base and J by 2 bases, with 12 bases between them. Based on the CDR3 plus reference TRBV7-2 and TRBJ2-1, the full variable domain is GAGVSQSPSNKVTEKGKDVELRCDPISGHTALYWYRQSLGQGLEFLIYFQGNSAPDKSGLPSDRFSAERTGGSVSTLTIQRTQQEDSAVYLCASSLGNVGAYNEQFFGPGTRLTVL.

This clonotype was recorded many times. This chain links TRBV20-1 with TRBJ1-1; D call uncertain. The V end lost 2 bases, the J end lost 2 bases, and 18 bases lay between the germline ends. This CDR3 has 16 residues. The germline gives CDR1 DFQATT, CDR2 SNEGSKA (reference sequence). In nucleotides, the CDR3 is TGCAGTGCTAGACCTTACGATCTCCCTTCAAACACTGAAGCTTTCTTT. Translated, it gives CSARPYDLPSNTEAFF.

This clonotype has just a few counts. The rearrangement joins TRBV5-1 to TRBJ2-1; D may be TRBD2 (5 bases). Trimming left V 2 bases short and J 7 bases short, with 13 bases between. The V gene's germline CDR1 is SGHRS and CDR2 YFSETQ. There are 14 residues in the CDR3. The chain's CDR3 is CASSFGRVGNEQFF. The CDR3, as DNA: TGCGCCAGCAGCTTTGGGCGGGTCGGAAATGAGCAGTTCTTC. The whole variable domain, remainder taken from reference TRBV5-1 and TRBJ2-1, is KAGVTQTPRYLIKTRGQQVTLSCSPISGHRSVSWYQQTPGQGLQFLFEYFSETQRNKGNFPGRFSGRQFSNSRSEMNVSTLELGDSALYLCASSFGRVGNEQFFGPGTRLTVL.